This is a list of T cell receptor beta chains from one sample in a study of vaccination and CD4 T cells after COVID-19. TCRdb called the PCR reads again in MiXCR, with one record for every CDR3 protein. The data show thousands of distinct CDR3 sequences, about 45% seen once. Their specific antigens are unknown. Sequences were obtained from CD4+ T cells from blood, cultured in vitro. Source of these receptors: a human donor in good health. Both conserved end residues are part of each CDR3. A D gene is named only where the DNA matches it firmly. Rows may omit the clone size; those that give it use once, few, many or a size class.

v_call,j_call,d_call,clone_size,cdr3_length,cdr3_nt,cdr3_aa
TRBV3-1,TRBJ1-6,TRBD1,NA,15,TGTGCCAGCAGCCACCCGGGACAGGTTGATTCACCCCTCCACTTT,CASSHPGQVDSPLHF
TRBV27,TRBJ2-7,TRBD2,few,14,TGTGCCAGCAGTTGGACTAGCGGAGGCTACGAGCAGTACTTC,CASSWTSGGYEQYF
TRBV20-1,TRBJ1-5,TRBD1,few,14,TGCAGTGCTAAACCCGGGACAGCTGGGCAGCCCCAGCATTTT,CSAKPGTAGQPQHF
TRBV27,TRBJ2-5,TRBD2,few,16,TGTGCCAGCAGTTTACGCGGGGGGCGCTCTATGGAGACCCAGTACTTC,CASSLRGGRSMETQYF
TRBV6-1,TRBJ2-7,NA,NA,15,TGTGCCAGCAACCAAGCGGGTGCGGACTCCTACGAGCAGTACTTC,CASNQAGADSYEQYF
TRBV27,TRBJ1-1,NA,few,13,TGTGCCAGCAGTTTTCAGGGGCGCACTGAAGCTTTCTTT,CASSFQGRTEAFF
TRBV7-9,TRBJ1-6,NA,few,15,TGTGCCAGCAGCTTAGCGTCGGGGGTCAATTCACCCCTCCACTTT,CASSLASGVNSPLHF
TRBV10-3,TRBJ2-3,NA,NA,14,TGTGCCATCAGTGAGCGGACCTACACAGATACGCAGTATTTT,CAISERTYTDTQYF
TRBV20-1,TRBJ2-5,TRBD2,NA,12,TGCAGTGCTAGACTAGCGGGAGATCGTCAGTACTTC,CSARLAGDRQYF
TRBV7-2,TRBJ1-1,NA,few,12,TGTGCCAGCAGCAGTACAGGGTCTGAAGCTTTCTTT,CASSSTGSEAFF
TRBV20-1,TRBJ1-5,TRBD1,NA,13,TGCAGTGCTCGGACAGGGGAAGGGCAGCCCCAGCATTTT,CSARTGEGQPQHF
TRBV7-9,TRBJ1-1,NA,few,13,TGTGCCAGCAGCTTAGACAGGGATGCTGAAGCTTTCTTT,CASSLDRDAEAFF
TRBV20-1,TRBJ1-1,NA,NA,14,TGCAGTGCCGTGGGACACCCCAGCAGCGCTTCGGGGCTCTTT,CSAVGHPSSASGLF
TRBV7-8,TRBJ2-5,NA,few,13,TGTGCCAGCAGCTTTCGTCGGAGGGAGACCCAGTACTTC,CASSFRRRETQYF
TRBV7-2,TRBJ2-5,TRBD2,NA,16,TGTGCCAGCAGCTTAGAAGGACTAGCGGTACAAGAGACCCAGTACTTC,CASSLEGLAVQETQYF
TRBV2,TRBJ2-5,NA,few,12,TGTGCCAGCAGTGACCGGGGGGAGACCCAGTACTTC,CASSDRGETQYF
TRBV5-1,TRBJ2-1,NA,NA,15,TGCGCCAGCAGCTTGTTGGGGGGACCGAACAATGAGCAGTTCTTC,CASSLLGGPNNEQFF
TRBV6-2/TRBV6-3,TRBJ2-3,TRBD2,NA,17,TGTGCCAGCAGTTACGACCCTAGCGGGGGATACACAGATACGCAGTATTTT,CASSYDPSGGYTDTQYF
TRBV28,TRBJ1-5,NA,NA,18,TGTGCCAGCAGTTTATGGGGAACGATCCGGGGCACCGGTCAGCCCCAGCATTTT,CASSLWGTIRGTGQPQHF
TRBV20-1,TRBJ2-7,TRBD1,few,14,TGCAGTGCTAGAAAGAGACAGGGGATACACGAGCAGTACTTC,CSARKRQGIHEQYF
TRBV2,TRBJ1-2,NA,few,16,TGTGCCAGCAGTGAAGCGCTTACCCAGGGGCCGAATGGCTACACCTTC,CASSEALTQGPNGYTF
TRBV9,TRBJ1-1,NA,NA,16,TGTGCCAGCAGCGTTGGGGCAGCCTGGATGAACACTGAAGCTTTCTTT,CASSVGAAWMNTEAFF
TRBV6-4,TRBJ2-3,NA,NA,13,TGTGCCAGCAGTGCAGGGGAGACAGATACGCAGTATTTT,CASSAGETDTQYF
TRBV5-6,TRBJ2-1,NA,NA,16,TGTGCCAGCAGCTTCGGAGCGGGCAGGGTTAACAATGAGCAGTTCTTC,CASSFGAGRVNNEQFF
TRBV6-5,TRBJ2-1,NA,NA,17,TGTGCCAGCAGTTACTACGGGGTCTCAGTCTCCTACAATGAGCAGTTCTTC,CASSYYGVSVSYNEQFF
TRBV4-3,TRBJ2-3,TRBD1,NA,17,TGCGCCAGCAGCCAAGATGTCGGGACAGGGGTTTTAGATACGCAGTATTTT,CASSQDVGTGVLDTQYF
TRBV7-8,TRBJ1-4,TRBD1,NA,14,TGTGCCAGCACACAGGGGGCAGCTAATGAAAAACTGTTTTTT,CASTQGAANEKLFF
TRBV25-1,TRBJ1-1,NA,few,13,TGTGCCAGCAGTGAATTTGTGGGCACTGAAGCTTTCTTT,CASSEFVGTEAFF
TRBV5-5,TRBJ1-1,NA,NA,13,TGTGCCAGCAGCTTTACAGGGAGCACTGAAGCTTTCTTT,CASSFTGSTEAFF
TRBV7-2,TRBJ2-2,NA,NA,17,TGTGCCAGCAGCTCGATTCGGACGGTAGCGAACACCGGGGAGCTGTTTTTT,CASSSIRTVANTGELFF
TRBV6-1,TRBJ1-5,TRBD1,few,15,TGTGCCAGCAGTCCGGGACAGGGGAAAAGCCAGCCCCAGCATTTT,CASSPGQGKSQPQHF
TRBV12-3/TRBV12-4,TRBJ2-3,NA,once,15,TGTGCCAGCAGTTTAGCGTCTATGAGCACAGATACGCAGTATTTT,CASSLASMSTDTQYF
TRBV6-1,TRBJ1-2,NA,once,15,TGTGCCAGCAGGTCTAGCCATTCCTTTTTCTATGGCTACACCTTC,CASRSSHSFFYGYTF
TRBV24-1,TRBJ2-1,NA,NA,13,TGTGCCACCAGGACAAGAGCCTACAATGAGCAGTTCTTC,CATRTRAYNEQFF
TRBV10-3,TRBJ1-1,NA,NA,13,TGTGCCATCAGTGAGATAGAGGGGGGAGAAGCTTTCTTT,CAISEIEGGEAFF
TRBV27,TRBJ1-2,TRBD1,few,17,TGTGCCAGCAGTTCCCCAATATCAGGGGGCTTGGACTATGGCTACACCTTC,CASSSPISGGLDYGYTF
TRBV6-2/TRBV6-3,TRBJ2-1,NA,few,15,TGTGCCAGCAGTTACTCGTGGAGCTCCTACAATGAGCAGTTCTTC,CASSYSWSSYNEQFF
TRBV19,TRBJ1-1,NA,NA,17,TGTGCCAGTTCTACCGCTCCCCTGACCCGCCCGAACACTGAAGCTTTCTTT,CASSTAPLTRPNTEAFF
TRBV15,TRBJ2-5,TRBD2,NA,18,TGTGCCACCAGCATGCCGGGACTAGCGGGGGGGCTCGGTGAGACCCAGTACTTC,CATSMPGLAGGLGETQYF
TRBV6-1,TRBJ2-2,NA,NA,16,TGTGCCAGCAGAAATGACTGGGGTGTAAACACCGGGGAGCTGTTTTTT,CASRNDWGVNTGELFF